This TCR beta chain was sequenced for a study of T cells in Graves' hyperthyroidism and ophthalmopathy. Study observations and caveats: Ophthalmopathy cases were set apart from stable hyperthyroidism by a 13 V-J model.

The source material, RNA transcripts, was used to amplify TCR beta CDR3 regions. RT-PCR in the first round (using the HTBI primer set) targeted the TCR CDR3. MiXCR, run by TCRdb on the multiplex PCR reads, gives a single entry per CDR3 protein. The table has under 450,000 distinct CDR3 sequences, about 17% seen once. Regarding this clonotype: Its target is not known.

Germline loops: CDR1 LNHDA, CDR2 SQIVND (reference sequence). The V segment lost 9 bases and the J segment 6 bases; nucleotides outside the gene matches: 13. The CDR3 is 14 residues long. The sequencing sample was made of blood. The source is a woman aged 25 to 39 with Graves' hyperthyroidism that later progressed to Graves' ophthalmopathy. This rearrangement joins TRBV19 to TRBJ1-2; 7 bases line up with TRBD1. CDR3 region: CASRDNFGQDGYTF. The CDR3 bases are TGTGCCAGCAGGGACAACTTTGGACAGGATGGCTACACCTTC. Looking up the rest from reference TRBV19 and TRBJ1-2 gives the full variable domain: DGGITQSPKYLFRKEGQNVTLSCEQNLNHDAMYWYRQDPGQGLRLIYYSQIVNDFQKGDIAEGYSVSREKKESFPLTVTSAQKNPTAFYLCASRDNFGQDGYTFGSGTRLTVV.